The rows below give T cell receptor beta chains drawn from one sample of a study of shared clonotypes between healthy human individuals. Data came from immunoSEQ multiplex PCR; TCRdb stores just in-frame clones and leaves some out. The repertoire includes under 600,000 clones, 98% of them detected once, and roughly 0.29% sits in the top ten. The sequenced sample consisted of naive CD8+ T cells sorted from blood. These receptors originate from a man aged 25 to 40 in good health. The CDR3 runs from the conserved cysteine through the conserved F or W. D genes are given only for firm matches. Clone sizes are given selectively: once, few, many, or a class where the clone is expanded.

d_call clone_size j_call v_call cdr3_nt cdr3_aa
TRBD1 - TRBJ1-1 TRBV29-1 TGCAGCGCAAAGACAGGGGGCAACACTGAAGCTTTCTTT CSAKTGGNTEAFF
- - TRBJ1-5 TRBV27 TGTGCCAGCAGTTTTTTTTGGGATCCGGGACAGCCCCAGCATTTT CASSFFWDPGQPQHF
TRBD1 - TRBJ1-4 TRBV28 TGTGCCAGCAGACCCGGGACAGATAATGAAAAACTGTTTTTT CASRPGTDNEKLFF
TRBD1 - TRBJ2-7 TRBV27 TGTGCCAGCAGTCGCCCGGGACAGGGGGCTTACGAGCAGTACTTC CASSRPGQGAYEQYF
- - TRBJ2-7 TRBV5-4 TGTGCCAGCAGCATAGGGACGACAGGCTACGAGCAGTACTTC CASSIGTTGYEQYF
- - TRBJ1-5 TRBV9 TGTGCCAGCAGCGTTCGACCCAGCAATCAGCCCCAGCATTTT CASSVRPSNQPQHF
- - TRBJ2-7 TRBV5-1 TGCGCCAGCAGTCTCGGTCCGGGACTCTCCGACGAGCAGTACTTC CASSLGPGLSDEQYF
- - TRBJ2-7 TRBV29-1 TGCAGCGTAATCAGAGACCCGTACGGACAGTACTTC CSVIRDPYGQYF
TRBD1 - TRBJ1-2 TRBV27 TGTGCCAGCAGTGGACCCGGGACAGGGGGCATCTATGGCTACACCTTC CASSGPGTGGIYGYTF
- - TRBJ2-7 TRBV7-9 TGTGCCAGCAGCCACGATTCGCAACCGGGATTCTTCGACGAGCAGTACTTC CASSHDSQPGFFDEQYF
- - TRBJ2-4 TRBV7-9 TGTGCCAGCAGCCCTCGGGAGACAAGCCGAAAAAACATTCAGTACTTC CASSPRETSRKNIQYF
TRBD1 - TRBJ1-4 TRBV2 TGTGCCAGCAGTGAATTACTGGACAGGGGGCTAGGGGAAAAACTGTTTTTT CASSELLDRGLGEKLFF
- - TRBJ1-2 TRBV14 TGTGCCAGCAGCCAAGTGGGACCTAACTATGGCTACACCTTC CASSQVGPNYGYTF
- - TRBJ2-5 TRBV5-6 TGTGCCAGCAGCCCCGACAGCGGAGAGACCCAGTACTTC CASSPDSGETQYF
TRBD2 once TRBJ2-1 TRBV29-1 TGCAGCTCACGACTAGCGGGTTACAATGAGCAGTTCTTC CSSRLAGYNEQFF
TRBD1 - TRBJ2-5 TRBV27 TGTGCCAGCAGTTTATCGTCTATGGGACAGGGTAAGAAGACCCAGTACTTC CASSLSSMGQGKKTQYF
- - TRBJ2-5 TRBV27 TGTGCCAGCAGTAGAAGGGGCTTCCAAGAGACCCAGTACTTC CASSRRGFQETQYF
- - TRBJ2-1 TRBV7-9 TGTGCCAGCAGCTCTACCATGGACGGGAGATCGTGGAATGAGCAGTTCTTC CASSSTMDGRSWNEQFF
- - TRBJ2-1 TRBV27 TGTGCCAGTTCCGTAGCGATTGTTTCCTACAATGAGCAGTTCTTC CASSVAIVSYNEQFF
- - TRBJ2-3 TRBV28 TGTGCCAGCAGAGACCCCCGGGGAGTCACAGATACGCAGTATTTT CASRDPRGVTDTQYF
TRBD1 - TRBJ1-1 TRBV27 TGTGCCAGCAGGGCCTTTGGGACAGCGAACACTGAAGCTTTCTTT CASRAFGTANTEAFF
TRBD2 - TRBJ2-7 TRBV6-5 TGTGCCGCCGGGCCCCGGGACTACACCTACGAGCAGTACTTC CAAGPRDYTYEQYF
- - TRBJ2-7 TRBV6-1 TGTGCCAGCAGTGTGAGGCAGGGCTACTACGAGCAGTACTTC CASSVRQGYYEQYF
TRBD1 - TRBJ1-2 TRBV2 TGTGCCAGCAGTGAGACAGGGGGCGGCTATGGCTACACCTTC CASSETGGGYGYTF
- once TRBJ2-2 TRBV28 TGTGCCAGCGCCGGCAGTGGATTGAACACCGGGGAGCTGTTTTTT CASAGSGLNTGELFF
TRBD1 - TRBJ1-5 TRBV28 TGTGCCACCGAAGGGGGCAGGGCCGATCAGCCCCAGCATTTT CATEGGRADQPQHF
- - TRBJ2-1 TRBV13 TGTGCCAGCAGCTTATTCTGGAGGGCCGGGAATGAGCAGTTCTTC CASSLFWRAGNEQFF
TRBD1 - TRBJ1-5 TRBV6-1 TGTGCCAGCAGTGAAAAGGTGGACAGGGGTCAGCCCCAGCATTTT CASSEKVDRGQPQHF
- - TRBJ2-7 TRBV11-2 TGTGCCAGCAGCTTCCAAGCAACCTACGAGCAGTACTTC CASSFQATYEQYF
TRBD1 - TRBJ2-7 TRBV7-2 TGTGCCAGCAGCCTAACGGGGACAGGCGCCTTGGTAGAGCAGTACTTC CASSLTGTGALVEQYF
TRBD2 - TRBJ2-1 TRBV30 TGTGCCTGGAGTGTCGGGACGGGGGGGAATGAGCAGTTCTTC CAWSVGTGGNEQFF
TRBD2 once TRBJ2-1 TRBV16 TGTGCCAGCAGCCAATCAGGGAGGGCGGATGAGCAGTTCTTC CASSQSGRADEQFF
TRBD2 - TRBJ2-3 TRBV7-9 TGTGCCAGCAGCGATAGCGGGAGAACAGATACGCAGTATTTT CASSDSGRTDTQYF
- - TRBJ1-5 TRBV14 TGTGCCAGCAGCCAAGATTTTGGGGCAGGGGTAAGCAATCAGCCCCAGCATTTT CASSQDFGAGVSNQPQHF
- - TRBJ2-5 TRBV5-1 TGCGCCAGCAGCGTTCGCCCGGGAGATACGGAGACCCAGTACTTC CASSVRPGDTETQYF
- once TRBJ1-2 TRBV27 TGTGCCAGCAGTGACAGGACTGTCTATGGCTACACCTTC CASSDRTVYGYTF
TRBD1 - TRBJ2-7 TRBV7-2 TGTGCCAGCAGCTCCCGGGACAGCTACGCCTACGAGCAGTACTTC CASSSRDSYAYEQYF
TRBD1 - TRBJ2-5 TRBV5-1 TGCGCCAGCAGCTTGGTGAACCACAGGGGTGAGACCCAGTACTTC CASSLVNHRGETQYF
- - TRBJ1-2 TRBV14 TGTGCCAGCAGCCAAGAGACAGCTAACTATGGCTACACCTTC CASSQETANYGYTF
TRBD2 - TRBJ2-2 TRBV7-9 TGTGCCAGCAGCAAGATTTTGGGGCGGGAGGAGGCCACCGGGGAGCTGTTTTTT CASSKILGREEATGELFF
TRBD2 - TRBJ2-1 TRBV29-1 TGCAGCGCCATAGGGAGGGAGGTCTACAATGAGCAGTTCTTC CSAIGREVYNEQFF
TRBD2 - TRBJ2-2 TRBV7-3 TGTGCCAGCAGCCCGGAGGGACTAGCGGGACGGAACACCGGGGAGCTGTTTTTT CASSPEGLAGRNTGELFF
TRBD1 - TRBJ2-3 TRBV9 TGTGCCAGCAGCGTAGAGGGGACAGTTTTTAGCACAGATACGCAGTATTTT CASSVEGTVFSTDTQYF
- - TRBJ2-7 TRBV28 TGTGCCAGCGGCGGGATTGGGACAGTCTACGAGCAGTACTTC CASGGIGTVYEQYF
TRBD1 - TRBJ1-4 TRBV15 TGTGCCACCAGCAACCGGGACAGGGGGATTCGGGAAAAACTGTTTTTT CATSNRDRGIREKLFF
TRBD2 - TRBJ2-3 TRBV7-2 TGTGCCAGCAGCTCCCGCGGGAGAAGCACAGATACGCAGTATTTT CASSSRGRSTDTQYF
TRBD2 - TRBJ2-7 TRBV6-5 TGTGCCAGCAGTTGGGGAGCTAGCGGGAGTGTTGAGCAGTACTTC CASSWGASGSVEQYF
TRBD1 - TRBJ2-1 TRBV7-2 TGTGCCAGCAGCCCCAGGGGGCAAGTCGGCTACAATGAGCAGTTCTTC CASSPRGQVGYNEQFF